This entry lists 22 T cell receptor beta chains sequenced from one sample in a study of blood T cell repertoires in COVID-19. Produced via immunoSEQ multiplex PCR; TCRdb's table is partial and in-frame only. The sample lists about 24,000 clones, about nine tenths occurring once. The source material was peripheral blood. These receptors all come from a woman between 65 and 79 years old with active COVID-19.

The CDR3 sequence is CASREYGYTF. The CDR3 region has the DNA TGTGCCAGCAGAGAGTATGGCTACACCTTC. The chain uses TRBV2 and TRBJ1-2; D unresolved. Deletions cut 6 bases from V and 5 bases from J, with 4 bases between. CDR3 length equals 10 residues. CDR1 SNHLY and CDR2 FYNNEI come from the germline V gene.

The rearrangement joins TRBV24-1 to TRBJ2-2; D is perhaps TRBD2 (6 bases). Germline CDR1 is KGHDR and CDR2 is SFDVKD. The CDR3 spans 15 residues. The germline V and J ends were trimmed by 6 bases and 5 bases, with 15 bases remaining between them. CDR3 sequence reads: CATSLPGGRTGELFF. The CDR3 DNA reads TGTGCCACCAGTTTACCAGGAGGGAGGACCGGGGAGCTGTTTTTT.

The V and J genes are TRBV7-2 and TRBJ2-4, with D tentatively TRBD2 (5 bases). The germline V and J ends were trimmed by 5 bases and 1 base, with 12 bases remaining between them. This CDR3 has 15 amino acids. CDR1 SGHTA and CDR2 FQGNSA come from the germline V gene. CDR3 sequence: CASSPPPGAKNIQYF. Written as DNA, the CDR3 is TGTGCCAGCAGCCCCCCCCCGGGGGCCAAAAACATTCAGTACTTC.

This clone has just a few counts. The chain recombines TRBV27 with TRBJ1-1; D uncertain. V lost 4 bases to trimming and J lost 4 bases, with 7 bases between them. This CDR3 is 12 amino acids long. Germline V CDR1 and CDR2: MNHEY, SMNVEV (reference sequence). As DNA, the CDR3 is TGTGCCAGCAGTTCAAGAGGCACTGAAGCTTTCTTT. It encodes CASSSRGTEAFF.

In this sample, this clone is medium-sized. The V and J genes are TRBV7-2 and TRBJ2-7, with a possible D match to TRBD2 (6 bases). The CDR3 covers 13 residues. The V and J ends lost 2 bases and 6 bases respectively, with 11 bases between them. From germline, CDR1 is SGHTA and CDR2 FQGNSA. The CDR3 region is CASSLSSGGEQYF. Written as DNA, the CDR3 is TGTGCCAGCAGCTTAAGTTCCGGGGGCGAGCAGTACTTC.

CDR3 coding DNA: TGTGCCAGCAGCGTTAGCGGGCAGGTTTGGGAGCAGTACTTC. Translation: CASSVSGQVWEQYF. This sequence joins TRBV9 and TRBJ2-7; 7 bases agree with TRBD2. Germline V CDR1 and CDR2: SGDLS, YYNGEE. Trimming cost V 2 bases and J 7 bases; bases outside gene matches: 9. The CDR3 runs 14 residues.

The chain carries TRBV19 and TRBJ2-7; a possible D gene is TRBD1 (6 bases). The CDR3 is 14 amino acids. CDR1 and CDR2 (germline): LNHDA, SQIVND (reference sequence). Trimming took off 10 bases at V and 3 bases at J, with 19 bases between the two ends. CDR3 sequence reads: CATSKQGDLYEQYF. CDR3 sequence (DNA): TGTGCCACCTCAAAACAGGGAGACCTCTACGAGCAGTACTTC.

Only one count was recorded for this clone. The chain couples TRBV9 to TRBJ2-1, with 7 nucleotides matching TRBD2. CDR1 is SGDLS, CDR2 YYNGEE, per germline. With 0 bases clipped from V and 0 bases from J, the junction kept 3 bases outside the gene matches. The CDR3 is 16 residues long. CDR3 nucleotide sequence: TGTGCCAGCAGCGTAGGCCAGCGGGGCTCCTACAATGAGCAGTTCTTC. This translates into CASSVGQRGSYNEQFF. The full variable domain, rest sourced from reference TRBV9 and TRBJ2-1, is DSGVTQTPKHLITATGQRVTLRCSPRSGDLSVYWYQQSLDQGLQFLIQYYNGEERAKGNILERFSAQQFPDLHSELNLSSLELGDSALYFCASSVGQRGSYNEQFFGPGTRLTVL.

In DNA form, the CDR3 reads TGTGCCAGCAGCCCAAGGTTGGAGGGGACTGAAGCTTTCTTT. Amino acid sequence: CASSPRLEGTEAFF. V gene TRBV7-9 combines with J gene TRBJ1-1; D might be TRBD1 (5 bases). Trimming took off 5 bases at V and 5 bases at J, with 15 bases between the two ends. Germline lookup yields CDR1 SEHNR and CDR2 FQNEAQ (reference sequence). This CDR3 has 14 amino acids.

Only a few counts were recorded for this clone. The CDR3 region is CATSDQRGSDTQYF. CDR3 sequence (DNA): TGTGCCACCAGTGATCAGCGGGGCTCAGATACGCAGTATTTT. This sequence joins TRBV24-1 and TRBJ2-3, with 7 bases aligning to TRBD2. There are 14 residues in the CDR3. Germline V CDR1 and CDR2: KGHDR, SFDVKD. V was pared by 3 bases and J by 4 bases, with 3 bases of the junction left unmatched.

The V gene is TRBV30, the J gene TRBJ2-7, with a possible D match to TRBD1 (5 bases). Trimming took 2 bases from V and 5 from J, leaving 13 bases between them. This CDR3 comprises 13 residues. Looked up from germline, CDR1 is GTSNPN and CDR2 is SVGIG (reference sequence). DNA of the CDR3: TGTGCCTGGAGTCAGGGTCGAAGGAACGAGCAGTACTTC. It yields the protein CAWSQGRRNEQYF.

This rearrangement joins TRBV11-2 to TRBJ2-2; D perhaps matches TRBD2 (6 bases). Germline CDR1 SGHAT, CDR2 FQNNGV. This CDR3 has 16 residues. The ends were cut back, 1 base at V and 4 bases at J, with 13 bases in the middle. The CDR3 here is CASSLVVGGGTGELFF. The CDR3 nucleotides read TGTGCCAGCAGCTTAGTGGTCGGGGGAGGCACCGGGGAGCTGTTTTTT.

V is TRBV7-2 and J is TRBJ2-7; the match to TRBD1 covers 7 bases. This CDR3 has 14 amino acids. Unmatched junction bases numbered 9, after V lost 5 bases and J lost 5 bases. Looked up from germline, CDR1 is SGHTA and CDR2 is FQGNSA. CDR3 sequence reads: CASSRDSLRDEQYF. CDR3 DNA sequence: TGTGCCAGCAGCCGGGACAGTCTAAGGGACGAGCAGTACTTC.

This clone was counted only a few times. The chain links TRBV7-3 to TRBJ1-1, with D unresolved. This CDR3 is 14 amino acids long. Germline V gene sequence: CDR1 SGHTA, CDR2 FQGTGA. Trimming removed 3 bases from V and 0 bases from J, with 8 bases in between. The CDR3 loop is CASSLEGLNTEAFF. CDR3 nucleotide sequence: TGTGCCAGCAGCTTGGAGGGCCTGAACACTGAAGCTTTCTTT.

V usage is TRBV12-3 or TRBV12-4 and J usage is TRBJ2-7, with D possibly being TRBD1 (5 bases). This CDR3 region has 11 residues. V was pared by 4 bases and J by 12 bases, with 13 bases between. CDR3 DNA: TGTGCCAGCAGTTGGGGCCGCGGTCGGTACTTC. Protein sequence: CASSWGRGRYF.

For the CDR3, the DNA is TGTGCCAGCCGCCCCAAGGGACAGAATTACGAGCAGTACTTC. Its protein is CASRPKGQNYEQYF. The chain uses TRBV7-9 and TRBJ2-7, with 7 bases matching TRBD1. CDR3 length: 14 residues. Germline CDR1 SEHNR, CDR2 FQNEAQ (reference sequence). The ends lost 8 bases at V and 4 bases at J; junction bases unmatched: 11.

This clone appeared a single time. The chain recombines TRBV2 with TRBJ1-2; no reliable D call. Per germline, CDR1 SNHLY and CDR2 FYNNEI. Trimming removed 5 bases at V and 2 bases at J, with 12 bases between. There are 14 residues in the CDR3. The CDR3 nucleotides are TGTGCCAGCAGTCGGGAGATTTACAACTATGGCTACACCTTC. Translated: CASSREIYNYGYTF.

The genes are TRBV5-1 and TRBJ2-5; TRBD2 agrees at 10 bases. This CDR3 has 18 amino acids. Trimming removed 0 bases from V and 1 base from J; junction bases left unmatched: 9. Germline V gives CDR1 SGHRS, CDR2 YFSETQ. CDR3 residues: CASSLVPSGSPVQETQYF. The CDR3 nucleotides are TGCGCCAGCAGCTTGGTTCCTAGCGGGAGCCCGGTCCAAGAGACCCAGTACTTC.

The chain recombines TRBV9 with TRBJ1-2, with 8 bases lining up with TRBD1. This CDR3 is built from 13 residues. CDR1 and CDR2 (germline): SGDLS, YYNGEE. Trimming at V came to 0 bases and at J to 5 bases, leaving 0 bases not matched to a gene. The CDR3 reads CASSVDRGYGYTF. CDR3 bases: TGTGCCAGCAGCGTAGACAGGGGGTATGGCTACACCTTC.

V usage is TRBV4-1 and J usage is TRBJ1-4; tentative D call: TRBD1 (6 bases). Germline V CDR1 and CDR2: MGHRA, YSYEKL. The ends were cut back, 4 bases at V and 11 bases at J, with 17 bases in the middle. The CDR3 has 14 residues. Here the CDR3 reads CASSLHRDLRKLFF. The DNA for the CDR3 is TGCGCCAGCAGCCTTCACAGGGATCTCCGGAAACTGTTTTTT.

The rearrangement joins TRBV5-4 to TRBJ2-4; the D is unclear. Trimming cost V 4 bases and J 7 bases, with 9 bases left between them. The CDR3 sequence is 12 residues long. The V gene's germline CDR1 is SGHNT and CDR2 YYREEE (reference sequence). The CDR3 region has the DNA TGTGCCAGCAGCATCGACACGAACATTCAGTACTTC. It specifies CASSIDTNIQYF. The full variable domain, in which reference TRBV5-4 and TRBJ2-4 provide the parts outside the CDR3, is ETGVTQSPTHLIKTRGQQVTLRCSSQSGHNTVSWYQQALGQGPQFIFQYYREEENGRGNFPPRFSGLQFPNYSSELNVNALELDDSALYLCASSIDTNIQYFGAGTRLSVL.

The chain has TRBV3-1 (or the pseudogene TRBV3-2) and TRBJ1-2; tentative D call: TRBD1 (5 bases). Trimming shortened V by 0 bases and J by 4 bases, and 9 bases separated the two germline ends. There are 14 residues in the CDR3. The V gene's germline CDR1 is LGHDT and CDR2 YNNKEL (reference sequence). The CDR3 DNA reads TGTGCCAGCAGCCAAGACTGGCAGGGCTATGGCTACACCTTC. Protein: CASSQDWQGYGYTF.